The 3 T cell receptor beta chains reported below all come from one sample, sequenced in a study of glioma-infiltrating T cells after dendritic cell vaccination. The assay was immunoSEQ multiplex PCR, and TCRdb's table has in-frame clones only and misses some. Among roughly 100,000 clones, about four fifths were seen once, and the ten largest hold less than 15%. The sequencing here drew on blood, taken before dendritic cell vaccination. These receptors all stem from a human donor with glioblastoma.

V gene TRBV7-8 combines with J gene TRBJ2-2, with D possibly matching TRBD1 (6 bases). Germline CDR1 SGHVS, CDR2 FQNEAQ. The CDR3 extends over 19 amino acids. Deletions cut 10 bases from V and 0 bases from J, with 27 bases between. The CDR3 DNA reads as TGTGCCATCCCGACCCAAGACAGGCGCGTGGTCGCGAACACCGGGGAGCTGTTTTTT. It yields the protein CAIPTQDRRVVANTGELFF.

About this clone itself: A much larger clone differs from this one at a single base, so this may be a read error. This rearrangement joins TRBV30 to TRBJ1-6; D might be TRBD1 (5 bases). CDR3 size: 14 residues. Trimming took 5 bases from V and 9 from J, leaving 17 bases between them. Germline CDR1 GTSNPN, CDR2 SVGIG (reference sequence). For the CDR3, the DNA is TGTGCCTGGTCAGACGAGACGGGGGGTTCACCCCTCCACTTT. Its protein product is CAWSDETGGSPLHF.

The chain links TRBV5-1 to TRBJ1-1; a weak D match, TRBD1 (6 bases). The V end lost 5 bases, the J end lost 5 bases, and 16 bases lay between the germline ends. The germline V gene has CDR1 SGHRS and CDR2 YFSETQ. This CDR3 has 14 residues. In DNA, the CDR3 is TGCGCCAGCAGGGTCCCAGGGGTGTATACTGAAGCTTTCTTT. Its translation is CASRVPGVYTEAFF.